This TCR beta chain was sequenced in a study of shared clonotypes between healthy human individuals (dated by TCRdb to between 2020 and 2021). Concerning the study at large: A couple of women and a few men aged 18 to 49 years were included in the cohort. To estimate repertoire size and how much clonotype sharing occurs between individuals, the study deeply sequenced the blood TCR repertoires of several healthy adults. To increase sequencing depth and limit assay-specific biases, different laboratories used diverse techniques to prepare libraries and sequence TCR repertoires. Per donor, leukapheresis produced somewhere between about 0.94 and 9.5 billion PBMCs. For each donor, CD4 naive and CD4 memory were each run on three plates, CD8 naive on two plates, and CD8 memory on one plate. Here is what the overall study found, with its caveats: Because the study included a small number of donors, the genetic and exposure-history diversity represented was limited. Incomplete sequencing was indicated by rarefaction of sorted-subset datasets, despite the large sequencing depth. Larger estimated clonotype richness was generally found for naive subsets than for memory subsets. Roughly 5.2% of naive CD4, roughly 3.6% of naive CD8, roughly 2.5% of memory CD4, and 0.4% of memory CD8 clonotypes were shared across several donors. Compared with non-shared clonotypes, the clonotypes found in all four sorted-subset donors had higher generation probabilities. Based on pairwise subsampling, the degree of clonotype sharing among donors was expected to be affected by sequencing depth. Sampling was restricted to blood, and TCR repertoires in tissues likely differ from the TCR repertoires found in blood.

TCR CDR3 regions were amplified from genomic DNA by multiplex PCR using the deep immunoSEQ assay. For each cell subset, the extracted genomic DNA was distributed evenly across all wells of several immunoSEQ 96-well plates, and each plate served as one replicate. For sorted subsets, roughly 190 ng of genomic DNA, equivalent to roughly 30,000 T cell genomes, went into each replicate PCR. Purified libraries were quantified with a Qubit 3.0 fluorometer, sized on a Bioanalyzer 2100, and re-quantified with the KAPA Library Quantification kit. Every immunoSEQ 96-well plate was sequenced on a dedicated single-read 150-cycle Illumina NextSeq 550 flow cell. The authors' analysis ran thus. The immunoSEQ output contained only junctional sequences without quality scores, so filtering could not match that applied to full-length reads. To assign V/J genes and CDR3, sequences were annotated against IMGT germline references using PyIR, a Python wrapper for IgBLAST v1.9. Any read was removed if the V/J assignment was weak (E-value above 1e-6), the CDR3 was missing, or the read contained stop codons, out-of-frame junctions, or ambiguous translated residues. V3J clonotypes were defined as sequences sharing an identical inferred V gene, J gene, and CDR3 amino acid sequence. The percentage overlap between two repertoires was calculated by dividing the number of shared unique clonotypes by the size of the smaller repertoire. RTK rarefaction, the Chao1 estimator, and Recon v2.1 estimates of unobserved clonotypes were used to assess repertoire richness. Generation probabilities were computed with OLGA for all TCRbeta clonotypes obtained by the gDNA method from a handful of donors. TCRdb took this table from immuneACCESS and kept in-frame rearrangements with V and J called. Such tables lack part of the clones; where checked against another copy, unresolved V genes explain under half of the gap, and the rest is unexplained. V, J and clone size derive from that table, while D and trimming were established from the DNA sequence. In this sample the table shows about 2.4 million clones, 80% to 95% of which occur a single time. The top ten constitute about 0.39% of the sample.

The donors were healthy, HIV-negative adults with no recently reported acute infections or vaccinations. Only Caucasian adults living in Nashville, Tennessee, USA were represented among the donors. CD4+ T cells were enriched by magnetic negative selection; naive cells were then positively selected on CD45RA, and the negative fraction formed the memory subset. Blood was collected by leukapheresis, and PBMCs were isolated by Ficoll-Histopaque density gradient centrifugation and then cryopreserved in liquid nitrogen vapor phase. Purity and quantity of every magnetically sorted T cell population were checked by analytical flow cytometry. Each sorted fraction had its genomic DNA isolated and then quantified by UV absorbance on a Nanodrop 2000c. Taken from the germline V gene, the CDR1 and CDR2 loops are SGHRS and YFSETQ. The germline V and J ends show losses of 4 bases and 2 bases respectively, and no gene match explains 6 bases of the junction. Including cysteine and phenylalanine, the CDR3 has 15 amino acids. Only the CDR3 DNA is retained, 45 bases long and in frame from the first base.

In the case of this clone: This clone's antigen is unknown. Base qualities are missing; no much larger clone stands one base away.

Recombination connected TRBV5-1 to TRBJ1-1, with 9 bases matching TRBD1. The TCR sequence derives from a man aged 18 to 30 in good health. Some clones in this sample may be carry-over from other donors' samples. The sequencing input was naive CD4+ T cells from PBMCs. The sample's cell subset or site label, decoded: CD45RA+ positively selected. In nucleotide form, the sequence is TGCGCCAGCAGCCACGGACAGGGGTCCAACACTGAAGCTTTCTTT. This yields the protein CASSHGQGSNTEAFF.